The present T cell receptor beta chain was sequenced within a study of human T cells and chemical hapten exposure. Looking at the study overall: Sensitization employed 2% DPC on about 2 cm by about 2 cm of upper inner arm skin. Patch testing was performed with 0.01% DPC on the upper back, with reading at 6 days. Whole-study findings and limits: With DPC sensitization, TCRs exceeding 1 in 1000 frequency showed no change. Versus controls, expanded TCRs had significantly more large CDR3 similarity clusters.

The CDR3 length is 16 residues. Trimming pared 3 bases from V and 0 bases from J, leaving 14 bases between. Germline V gene lookup returns CDR1 ENHRY and CDR2 SYGVKD. This clonotype came up a few times. Its antigen remains unidentified. Documented time point: patch test 1, 2 weeks after DPC sensitization. Treatment: therapeutic diphenylcyclopropenone sensitization with weekly scalp DPC. TCRdb reanalysed the RACE reads using MiXCR and keeps one entry per CDR3 protein. The sample consists of about 81,000 distinct CDR3 sequences, about 8% of them appearing once. The chain employs TRBV10-3 and TRBJ1-2, with D possibly TRBD1 on 5 matching bases. The material sequenced was whole blood, taken in connection with sensitization to the hapten diphenylcyclopropenone (DPC). This receptor was obtained from a woman in her 30s with alopecia areata. Some clones in this sample may be carry-over from other donors' samples. The CDR3 loop reads CAISESPRQTNYGYTF. In DNA, the CDR3 is TGTGCCATCAGTGAATCCCCAAGACAGACTAACTATGGCTACACCTTC.